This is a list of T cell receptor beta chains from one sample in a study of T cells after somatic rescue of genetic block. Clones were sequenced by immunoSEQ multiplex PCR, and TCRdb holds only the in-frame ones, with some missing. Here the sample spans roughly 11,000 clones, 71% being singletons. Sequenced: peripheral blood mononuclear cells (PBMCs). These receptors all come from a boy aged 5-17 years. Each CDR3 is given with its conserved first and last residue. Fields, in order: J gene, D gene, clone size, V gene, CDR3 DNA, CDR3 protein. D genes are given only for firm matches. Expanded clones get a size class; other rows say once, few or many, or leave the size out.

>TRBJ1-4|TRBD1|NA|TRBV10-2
TGCGCCAGCAGGGGGGACAGAAAGAATGAAAAACTGTTTTTT
CASRGDRKNEKLFF
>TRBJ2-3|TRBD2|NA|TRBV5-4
TGTGCCAGCTCCCGGCTAGCGGGGGCCCCTCCCTCCTTCACAGATACGCAGTATTTT
CASSRLAGAPPSFTDTQYF
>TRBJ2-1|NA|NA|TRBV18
TGTGCCAGCTCACCGATTCTAGGCTCCTACAATGAGCAGTTCTTC
CASSPILGSYNEQFF
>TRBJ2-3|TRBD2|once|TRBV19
TGTGCCAGTCAAGCGGGAGGCCGAGATACGCAGTATTTT
CASQAGGRDTQYF
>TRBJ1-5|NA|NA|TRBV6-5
TGTGCCAGCAGTTTGGGACTGCATAGCAATCAGCCCCAGCATTTT
CASSLGLHSNQPQHF
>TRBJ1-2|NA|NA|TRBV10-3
TGTGCCATCAGTGATCGGACCGGGAAGAAGCCCGCTTATGGCTACACCTTC
CAISDRTGKKPAYGYTF
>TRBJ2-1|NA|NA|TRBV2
TGTGCCAGCAGTGCCGAAGGCAGGGTCTCCTACAATGAGCAGTTCTTC
CASSAEGRVSYNEQFF
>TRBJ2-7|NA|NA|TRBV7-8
TGTGCCAGCAGCCGTTGGGACCTCCCATACGAGCAGTACTTC
CASSRWDLPYEQYF
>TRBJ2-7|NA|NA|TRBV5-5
TGTGCCAGCAGTTATTCCGTCTACGAGCAGTACTTC
CASSYSVYEQYF
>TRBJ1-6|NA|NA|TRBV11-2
TGTGCCAGCAGCTTAGCTGCCACAGGGCCCTATAATTCACCCCTCCACTTT
CASSLAATGPYNSPLHF
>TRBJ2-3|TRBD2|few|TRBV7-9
TGTGCCAGCAGCCCCCGGGCGGGAGCAGATACGCAGTATTTT
CASSPRAGADTQYF
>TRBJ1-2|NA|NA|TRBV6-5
TGTGCCAGCAGTTACAGAACCGACAACTATGGCTACACCTTC
CASSYRTDNYGYTF
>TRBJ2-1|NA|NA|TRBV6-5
TGTGCCAGCAGTTACAGAACCGAGCAGTTCTTC
CASSYRTEQFF
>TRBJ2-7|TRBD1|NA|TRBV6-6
TGTGCCAGCAGTAGGGACAGGGTCGCCTACGAGCAGTACTTC
CASSRDRVAYEQYF
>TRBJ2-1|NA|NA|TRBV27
TGTGCCGCTCACAAGGGGAATGAGCAGTTCTTC
CAAHKGNEQFF
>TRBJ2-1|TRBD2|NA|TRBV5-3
TGTGCCAGAAGCGACGTTCGACGGGGGAGGGCCAATAGTGAGCAGTTCTTC
CARSDVRRGRANSEQFF
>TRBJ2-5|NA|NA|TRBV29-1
TGCAGCGTTGTGGTCACAACGGAGACCCAGTACTTC
CSVVVTTETQYF
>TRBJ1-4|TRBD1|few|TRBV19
TGTGCCACCCGGGACAGTGAAAATGAAAAACTGTTTTTT
CATRDSENEKLFF
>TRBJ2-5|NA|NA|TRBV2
TGTGCCAGCAGTGAAGTTGGCGGGGCTGCCCAAGAGACCCAGTACTTC
CASSEVGGAAQETQYF
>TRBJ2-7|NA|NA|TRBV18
TGTGCCAGCTCACCACCGAAGACTAGCTCCTACGAGCAGTACTTC
CASSPPKTSSYEQYF
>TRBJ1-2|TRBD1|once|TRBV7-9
TGTGCCAGCAGCTTAGTAGCCGGGGACAGGGGCTTCTATGGCTACACCTTC
CASSLVAGDRGFYGYTF
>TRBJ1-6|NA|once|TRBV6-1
TGTGCCAGCAGTGATGGGCGGTTTAATTCACCCCTCCACTTT
CASSDGRFNSPLHF
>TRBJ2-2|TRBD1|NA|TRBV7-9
TGTGCCAGCAGCTTAGGGACAGGGTACACCGGGGAGCTGTTTTTT
CASSLGTGYTGELFF
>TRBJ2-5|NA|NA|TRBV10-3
TGTGCCATCGGGACAACACAAGAGACCCAGTACTTC
CAIGTTQETQYF
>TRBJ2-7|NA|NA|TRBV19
TGTGCCAGTAGTATAGTAGGGACTGGATTCTACGAGCAGTACTTC
CASSIVGTGFYEQYF
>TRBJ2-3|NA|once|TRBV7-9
TGTGCCAGCAGCTTAGTCCAAGGGGCGGATACGCAGTATTTT
CASSLVQGADTQYF